These 13 T cell receptor beta chains share one sample of origin, sequenced in a study of sequential checkpoint blockade in melanoma (dated by TCRdb to between 2019 and 2020). Taken with the paper, the label for treatment or condition translates to: randomized to nivolumab then ipilimumab (arm A) or the reverse (arm B). Library creation used the immunoSEQ multiplex PCR assay. TCRdb holds this immuneACCESS table with in-frame rearrangements only. Some clones are missing; in checked studies, unresolved V genes explain under half, and the rest has no known cause. The sample has some 20,000 clones on record, around 82% of them singletons. The ten largest clones take up 35% to 40% of the sample. Sequenced material: CD8+ T cells sorted from blood (inferred from file names), taken from a patient given nivolumab and ipilimumab in sequence. The source is a human donor with melanoma.

This chain connects TRBV7-9 to TRBJ2-1; TRBD2 aligns across 10 bases. Trimming removed 5 bases from V and 5 bases from J; junction bases left unmatched: 9. The CDR3 has 16 amino acids. CDR1 and CDR2 from the germline V gene are SEHNR and FQNEAQ (reference sequence). The CDR3 DNA reads TGTGCCAGCAGCCGAACTAGCGGGGACTATAACAATGAGCAGTTCTTC. The encoded protein is CASSRTSGDYNNEQFF. The whole variable domain, filled in from reference TRBV7-9 and TRBJ2-1, reads DTGVSQNPRHKITKRGQNVTFRCDPISEHNRLYWYRQTLGQGPEFLTYFQNEAQLEKSRLLSDRFSAERPKGSFSTLEIQRTEQGDSAMYLCASSRTSGDYNNEQFFGPGTRLTVL.

The chain combines TRBV27 with TRBJ2-7; D is unresolved. The CDR3 totals 14 residues. Germline loops: CDR1 MNHEY, CDR2 SMNVEV (reference sequence). V lost 5 bases and J 0 bases, leaving 11 bases between the germline ends. CDR3 in amino acids: CASSPDIFSYEQYF. CDR3 in DNA: TGTGCCAGCAGTCCAGACATTTTCTCCTACGAGCAGTACTTC.

This clone was recorded once. The V call is TRBV6-5, the J call TRBJ1-2; D possibly corresponds to TRBD1 (5 bases). CDR1 and CDR2 from the germline V gene are MNHEY and SVGAGI. The V end was cut by 6 bases, the J end by 0 bases, with 8 bases between. There are 13 residues in the CDR3. CDR3 loop: CASRGRANYGYTF. CDR3 in DNA: TGTGCCAGCAGGGGCAGGGCTAACTATGGCTACACCTTC.

V and J are TRBV9 and TRBJ1-1; 10 bases fit TRBD1. The CDR3 has 17 amino acids. J lost 5 bases, V lost 2 bases, and 12 bases had no gene match. Germline V gives CDR1 SGDLS, CDR2 YYNGEE. CDR3 residues: CASSVGTGETFGTEAFF. CDR3 DNA sequence: TGTGCCAGCAGCGTGGGGACAGGGGAGACTTTTGGGACTGAAGCTTTCTTT.

This clone was observed a handful of times. The chain recombines TRBV30 with TRBJ2-1; 7 bases are a match to TRBD2. The CDR3 loop spans 15 amino acids. V lost 3 bases, J lost 3 bases, and 8 bases stayed unmatched. Germline-derived CDR1 and CDR2 are GTSNPN and SVGIG (reference sequence). The CDR3 loop reads CAWSPPSGIYNEQFF. The CDR3 nucleotides are TGTGCCTGGAGCCCCCCTAGCGGCATCTACAATGAGCAGTTCTTC.

V is TRBV7-8 and J is TRBJ2-5; D possibly corresponds to TRBD2 (6 bases). CDR1 and CDR2 (germline): SGHVS, FQNEAQ. V dropped 0 bases and J dropped 5 bases, with 13 bases sitting between them. This CDR3 contains 15 residues. For the CDR3, the DNA is TGTGCCAGCAGCTTAGCGCCGGGACTGGGGGAGACCCAGTACTTC. Its protein is CASSLAPGLGETQYF.

J is TRBJ2-3 and V is TRBV27, with 8 bases identical to TRBD1. The ends lost 2 bases at V and 1 base at J; junction bases unmatched: 2. Per germline, CDR1 MNHEY and CDR2 SMNVEV (reference sequence). CDR3 length: 15 amino acids. Here the CDR3 DNA reads TGTGCCAGCAGTTTAGACAGGGGTGGCACAGATACGCAGTATTTT. This sequence encodes CASSLDRGGTDTQYF.

The CDR3 here is CASSLVGRGGSYNEQFF. The DNA for the CDR3 is TGTGCCAGCAGCTTAGTCGGCAGAGGGGGCTCCTACAATGAGCAGTTCTTC. The chain employs TRBV7-8 and TRBJ2-1, with D possibly TRBD1 on 6 matching bases. In germline, CDR1 is SGHVS, CDR2 FQNEAQ. Trimming took off 1 base at V and 0 bases at J, with 13 bases between the two ends. This CDR3 contains 17 residues.

The table lists this clone with a few counts. The chain is built from TRBV7-9 and TRBJ2-7; no definite D call. The CDR3 is made up of 12 amino acids. Germline V CDR1 and CDR2: SEHNR, FQNEAQ (reference sequence). V shed 4 bases and J shed 7 bases, with 11 bases lying between them. The CDR3 sequence is CASSSGWAEQYF. CDR3 DNA: TGTGCCAGCAGCTCCGGTTGGGCAGAGCAGTACTTC.

The chain carries TRBV5-1 and TRBJ2-1; D unresolved. Trimming cost V 0 bases and J 4 bases, with 2 bases left between them. CDR1 is SGHRS and CDR2 is YFSETQ in the germline V gene. This CDR3 is built from 12 residues. The CDR3 is CASSLAYNEQFF. CDR3 bases: TGCGCCAGCAGCTTGGCTTACAATGAGCAGTTCTTC.

The chain's CDR3 is CASTPGTGSSYNEQFF. The CDR3, as DNA: TGTGCCAGTACCCCCGGGACAGGGAGCTCCTACAATGAGCAGTTCTTC. The chain has TRBV19 and TRBJ2-1; 9 nucleotides match TRBD1. The CDR3 sequence is 16 residues long. CDR1 and CDR2 (germline): LNHDA, SQIVND (reference sequence). V dropped 7 bases and J dropped 0; count of bases not matched to a gene: 7.

J is TRBJ1-5 and V is TRBV5-8, with a possible D match to TRBD1 (5 bases). This CDR3 is 14 amino acids long. Trimming removed 3 bases from V and 9 bases from J, with 16 bases in between. Germline V CDR1 and CDR2: SGHTS, YDEGEE. CDR3 residues: CASSSGHGGRPQHF. DNA for the CDR3: TGTGCCAGCAGCTCCGGACACGGAGGGAGGCCCCAGCATTTT.

The J gene is TRBJ1-1, the V gene TRBV19, with D uncertain. The CDR3 consists of 13 residues. Germline lookup yields CDR1 LNHDA and CDR2 SQIVND (reference sequence). V shed 3 bases and J shed 1 base, with 6 bases lying between them. CDR3 in DNA: TGTGCCAGTAGTATGACTCGGAACACTGAAGCTTTCTTT. Amino acid sequence: CASSMTRNTEAFF.